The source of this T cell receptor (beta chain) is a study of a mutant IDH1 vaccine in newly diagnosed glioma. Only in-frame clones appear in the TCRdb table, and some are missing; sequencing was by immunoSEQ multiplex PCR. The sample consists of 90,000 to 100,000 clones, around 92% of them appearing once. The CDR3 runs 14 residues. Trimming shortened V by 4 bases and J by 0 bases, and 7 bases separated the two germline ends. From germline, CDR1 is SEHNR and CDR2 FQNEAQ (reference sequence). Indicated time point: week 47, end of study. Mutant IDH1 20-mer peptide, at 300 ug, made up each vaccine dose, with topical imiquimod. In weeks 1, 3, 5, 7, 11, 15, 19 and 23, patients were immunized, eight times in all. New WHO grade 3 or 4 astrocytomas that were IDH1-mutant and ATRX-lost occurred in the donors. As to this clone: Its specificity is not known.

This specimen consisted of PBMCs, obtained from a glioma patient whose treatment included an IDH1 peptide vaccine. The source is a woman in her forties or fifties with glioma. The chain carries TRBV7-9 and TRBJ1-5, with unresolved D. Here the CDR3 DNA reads TGTGCCAGCAGCTCCGCCCGTAGCAATCAGCCCCAGCATTTT. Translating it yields CASSSARSNQPQHF.